The 32 T cell receptor beta chains reported below all come from one sample, sequenced in a study of T-cell memory formation after mild COVID-19. TCRdb reprocessed the 5' RACE reads with MiXCR, giving one entry per CDR3 protein. Among about 560,000 distinct CDR3 sequences, 15% to 20% were seen once, and the ten largest hold around 7.8%. The sequenced sample consisted of PBMCs or a T cell subset sorted from them (not recorded which). All receptors come from an adult woman who had mild COVID-19 (a few samples of this study predate the infection). Cell type and time point are not known.

This clonotype was detected only a few times. The chain carries TRBV4-2 and TRBJ2-3, with unresolved D. From germline, CDR1 is LGHNA and CDR2 YNFKEQ. The CDR3 is 16 residues long. V lost 1 base and J 0 bases, leaving 11 bases between the germline ends. The CDR3 protein is CASSQGAGTSTDTQYF. The CDR3 bases are TGTGCCAGCAGCCAAGGGGCAGGAACAAGCACAGATACGCAGTATTTT.

This clonotype was found a few times. V usage is TRBV7-2 and J usage is TRBJ2-3; 14 bases are a match to TRBD2. The CDR3 spans 17 residues. The V segment lost 4 bases and the J segment 5 bases; nucleotides outside the gene matches: 8. Germline loops: CDR1 SGHTA, CDR2 FQGNSA. CDR3 DNA sequence: TGTGCCAGCAGCTCACCGACTAGCGGGGGGGCCGTAGATACGCAGTATTTT. Its translation is CASSSPTSGGAVDTQYF.

V and J are TRBV12-3 or TRBV12-4 and TRBJ1-3; 7 bases align to TRBD1. The CDR3 is 12 residues long. J lost 10 bases, V lost 6 bases, and 6 bases had no gene match. CDR3 in amino acids: CASRLLQGTIYF. In DNA form, the CDR3 reads TGTGCCAGCAGACTTCTACAGGGGACCATATATTTT.

This clonotype has ten or more counts. This chain links TRBV12-3 or TRBV12-4 with TRBJ2-7; 8 nucleotides agree with TRBD2. V was clipped by 6 bases and J by 1 base; unmatched bases: 8. This CDR3 is built from 15 residues. The CDR3 is CASSLTQRESYEQYF. The CDR3 DNA follows: TGTGCCAGCAGCCTTACCCAGCGGGAGTCCTACGAGCAGTACTTC.

This clonotype was seen only a few times. The V and J genes are TRBV16 and TRBJ2-5, with 9 positions matching TRBD1. The CDR3 has 15 residues. Germline V gives CDR1 KGHSY, CDR2 FQNENV. The V and J ends lost 2 bases and 1 base, in that order; junction bases with no gene match: 2. The CDR3 DNA sequence: TGTGCCAGCAGCCAACCGACAGGGGGCCAAGAGACCCAGTACTTC. As protein: CASSQPTGGQETQYF.

This chain links TRBV28 with TRBJ2-1, with TRBD1 matching over 9 bases. Unmatched junction bases numbered 9, after V lost 7 bases and J lost 8 bases. The CDR3 totals 14 residues. Per germline, CDR1 MDHEN and CDR2 SYDVKM. CDR3 nucleotides: TGTGCCAGCACCAGGACAGGGGTCCAGGATGAGCAGTTCTTC. It codes for CASTRTGVQDEQFF.

This chain uses TRBV12-5 with TRBJ1-5, with D perhaps matching TRBD1 (5 bases). CDR3 size: 13 residues. Deletions cut 8 bases from V and 7 bases from J, with 15 bases between. Germline values: CDR1 LGHNT, CDR2 FRNRAP. The CDR3 loop is CASLEGFGQPQHF. Here the CDR3 DNA reads TGTGCTAGTCTTGAGGGGTTTGGGCAGCCCCAGCATTTT.

Details on this clonotype: A read error may produce the germline difference seen at one junction end. The chain links TRBV3-1 to TRBJ2-3; D unresolved. Germline V gives CDR1 LGHDT, CDR2 YNNKEL (reference sequence). The CDR3 loop spans 12 amino acids. CDR3 nucleotides: TGTGCCAGCATCCTCTACACAGATACACAGTATTTT. Amino acid sequence: CASILYTDTQYF.

The chain has TRBV12-3 or TRBV12-4 and TRBJ2-1; D uncertain. Deletions cut 6 bases from V and 7 bases from J, with 10 bases between. The CDR3 has 12 residues. CDR3 loop: CASSNSPNEQFF. The CDR3, as DNA: TGTGCCAGCAGCAACTCCCCGAATGAGCAGTTCTTC.

The CDR3 here is CASSIWTPAGNEQFF. The CDR3 region has the DNA TGTGCCAGTAGCATATGGACTCCCGCGGGGAATGAGCAGTTCTTC. The genes are TRBV12-3 or TRBV12-4 and TRBJ2-1; tentatively, D is TRBD2 (6 bases). The CDR3 has 15 amino acids. V was cut by 9 bases and J by 7 bases, with 22 bases left in between.

The table lists this clonotype with a few counts. This chain links TRBV7-9 with TRBJ2-5; 13 bases fit TRBD2. The CDR3 sequence is 16 residues long. Germline V gene sequence: CDR1 SEHNR, CDR2 FQNEAQ (reference sequence). Trimming removed 5 bases from V and 1 base from J; junction bases left unmatched: 4. In DNA, the CDR3 is TGTGCCAGCAGCGAGGGACTAGCGGGGCCCCAAGAGACCCAGTACTTC. Translation: CASSEGLAGPQETQYF.

This clonotype appeared many times. This CDR3 reads CASSRTSDTGELFF. The CDR3 region has the DNA TGTGCCAGCAGTAGGACTAGCGACACCGGGGAGCTGTTTTTT. J is TRBJ2-2 and V is TRBV6-2 or TRBV6-3; TRBD2 matches at 9 bases. This CDR3 is 14 amino acids long. Germline CDR1 reads MNHEY; CDR2 reads SVGEGT. V shed 5 bases and J 3 bases; nucleotides not matched to a gene: 1.

The chain employs TRBV27 and TRBJ1-3, with D hard to call. Trimming took off 0 bases at V and 15 bases at J, with 24 bases between the two ends. Germline lookup yields CDR1 MNHEY and CDR2 SMNVEV (reference sequence). This CDR3 comprises 16 residues. The CDR3 here is CASSLSGAPKPVRPYF. The CDR3 DNA sequence: TGTGCCAGCAGTTTATCGGGCGCCCCTAAGCCGGTTCGTCCATATTTT.

The V gene is TRBV20-1, the J gene TRBJ1-5; TRBD1 agrees at 7 bases. This CDR3 has 16 residues. Germline values: CDR1 DFQATT, CDR2 SNEGSKA (reference sequence). Trimming cost V 3 bases and J 1 base; bases outside gene matches: 9. The CDR3 loop is CSASDLTGVSNQPQHF. In DNA, the CDR3 is TGCAGTGCTAGTGATCTAACAGGGGTGAGCAATCAGCCCCAGCATTTT.

The chain joins TRBV18 to TRBJ2-7; D ambiguous. Germline V CDR1 and CDR2: KGHSH, LQKENI. The ends were cut back, 4 bases at V and 0 bases at J, with 13 bases in the middle. There are 15 residues in the CDR3. CDR3: CASSLQDTASYEQYF. The DNA for the CDR3 is TGTGCCAGCTCACTCCAAGACACAGCCTCCTACGAGCAGTACTTC.

Only a few counts were recorded for this clonotype. The genes are TRBV6-5 and TRBJ1-1, with TRBD1 as a possible D gene (6 bases). Germline-derived CDR1 and CDR2 are MNHEY and SVGAGI. The V and J ends lost 2 bases and 2 bases respectively, with 12 bases between them. This CDR3 has 15 residues. The CDR3: CASSYAAGVNTEAFF. The CDR3 DNA sequence: TGTGCCAGCAGTTACGCAGCAGGGGTTAACACTGAAGCTTTCTTT.

This clonotype was found a few times. The chain couples TRBV24-1 to TRBJ2-5, with D possibly called TRBD1 or TRBD2 (5 bases each). Germline assignment: CDR1 KGHDR and CDR2 SFDVKD. This CDR3 spans 12 amino acids. V lost 3 bases and J lost 8, with 9 bases in between. CDR3 nucleotides: TGTGCCACCAGTGATACCCGGGACACCCAGTACTTC. Translated, it gives CATSDTRDTQYF.

The table lists this clonotype with a few counts. The chain uses TRBV20-1 and TRBJ2-1, with 8 bases lining up with TRBD2. Per the germline V gene, CDR1 is DFQATT and CDR2 is SNEGSKA (reference sequence). V lost 4 bases, J lost 1 base, and 9 bases stayed unmatched. There are 16 residues in the CDR3. CDR3 coding DNA: TGCAGTGCTATTTATAAAGGCGGGGGGTCCTACAATGAGCAGTTCTTC. As protein: CSAIYKGGGSYNEQFF.

This clonotype was seen more than once but under ten times. The V and J genes are TRBV27 and TRBJ2-3; D uncertain. There are 12 residues in the CDR3. V was trimmed by 5 bases and J by 2 bases, leaving 5 bases between them. Germline CDR1 reads MNHEY; CDR2 reads SMNVEV (reference sequence). This CDR3 is CASSHFTDTQYF. DNA of the CDR3: TGTGCCAGCAGTCATTTCACAGATACGCAGTATTTT.

In its sample, this clonotype was seen a few times. The chain is built from TRBV28 and TRBJ2-5; TRBD1 matches 8 bases. CDR1 and CDR2 from the germline V gene are MDHEN and SYDVKM. Trimming cost V 4 bases and J 10 bases; bases outside gene matches: 11. The CDR3 length is 14 residues. The CDR3 protein is CASSSHGTGWDQYF. Written as DNA, the CDR3 is TGTGCCAGCAGTTCTCATGGGACAGGCTGGGACCAGTACTTC.

This clonotype was recorded many times. The chain has TRBV3-1 and TRBJ2-1, with D possibly matching TRBD2 (6 bases). V lost 0 bases and J lost 0, with 9 bases in between. This CDR3 comprises 16 residues. The germline gives CDR1 LGHDT, CDR2 YNNKEL (reference sequence). The CDR3 nucleotides are TGTGCCAGCAGCCAAGACCCCGGGGGCTCCTACAATGAGCAGTTCTTC. Protein: CASSQDPGGSYNEQFF.

The table lists this clonotype with a few counts. The V and J genes are TRBV5-1 and TRBJ1-3; D gene unclear. V lost 0 bases and J lost 0, with 10 bases in between. The CDR3 runs 16 residues. Germline assignment: CDR1 SGHRS and CDR2 YFSETQ. CDR3 sequence: CASSLVDASSGNTIYF. The CDR3 DNA sequence: TGCGCCAGCAGCTTGGTCGACGCATCCTCTGGAAACACCATATATTTT.

This clonotype was counted at least ten times. The chain has TRBV12-3 or TRBV12-4 and TRBJ2-6; weak D call: TRBD1 (6 bases). The CDR3 extends over 15 amino acids. Trimming left V 3 bases short and J 0 bases short, with 6 bases between. CDR3 amino acids: CASSFRGSGANVLTF. Written as DNA, the CDR3 is TGTGCCAGCAGTTTCAGGGGCTCTGGGGCCAACGTCCTGACTTTC.

The chain couples TRBV7-7 to TRBJ2-1; D is unresolved. The V gene's germline CDR1 is SSHAT and CDR2 FNYEAQ (reference sequence). V was cut by 5 bases and J by 8 bases, with 7 bases left in between. This CDR3 is 11 amino acids long. The CDR3 DNA sequence: TGTGCCAGCAGCCAGTGGGATGAGCAGTTCTTC. This translates into CASSQWDEQFF.

This chain uses TRBV7-8 with TRBJ2-5; 7 bases line up with TRBD2. Per germline, CDR1 SGHVS and CDR2 FQNEAQ. Unmatched junction bases numbered 8, after V lost 6 bases and J lost 4 bases. The CDR3 consists of 14 residues. CDR3 DNA: TGTGCCAGCAGACCACGGGGGGAGGGAGAGACCCAGTACTTC. Encoded protein: CASRPRGEGETQYF.

The chain has TRBV20-1 and TRBJ2-5, with D unclear. Germline V CDR1 and CDR2: DFQATT, SNEGSKA (reference sequence). There are 13 residues in the CDR3. Trimming removed 4 bases from V and 1 base from J, with 10 bases in between. CDR3: CSANRAGQETQYF. The CDR3 DNA reads TGCAGTGCTAACCGCGCAGGCCAAGAGACCCAGTACTTC.

This clonotype was seen a handful of times. J is TRBJ1-2 and V is TRBV14; D gene ambiguous. There are 14 residues in the CDR3. Trimming cost V 0 bases and J 3 bases, with 8 bases left between them. CDR1 is SGHDN, CDR2 FVKESK, per germline. CDR3 sequence: CASSQDGRYYGYTF. The CDR3 coding sequence is TGTGCCAGCAGCCAAGATGGTAGATACTATGGCTACACCTTC.

The chain employs TRBV25-1 and TRBJ1-2; D ambiguous. From germline, CDR1 is MGHDK and CDR2 SYGVNS. Trimming shortened V by 2 bases and J by 3 bases, and 10 bases separated the two germline ends. The CDR3 covers 14 residues. The CDR3 here is CASSEEDGHYGYTF. Written as DNA, the CDR3 is TGTGCCAGCAGTGAAGAGGACGGTCACTATGGCTACACCTTC.

J is TRBJ1-1 and V is TRBV4-3; 8 bases match TRBD1. CDR3 length: 16 residues. The ends lost 0 bases at V and 3 bases at J; junction bases unmatched: 6. The germline V gene has CDR1 LGHNA and CDR2 YSLEER. This chain's CDR3 is CASSQEWDRFDTEAFF. CDR3 bases: TGCGCCAGCAGCCAAGAGTGGGACAGGTTTGACACTGAAGCTTTCTTT.

CDR3 nucleotides: TGTGCCACCGACGTTTTTCGGGATGTGAGGACCGGGGAGCTGTTTTTT. It codes for CATDVFRDVRTGELFF. The rearrangement uses TRBV7-2 and TRBJ2-2; perhaps TRBD2 as D (5 bases). V shed 10 bases and J shed 5 bases, with 23 bases lying between them. This CDR3 contains 16 residues. Germline CDR1 and CDR2: SGHTA and FQGNSA.

This chain links TRBV6-2 or TRBV6-3 with TRBJ2-7; TRBD2 matches 10 bases. The ends lost 7 bases at V and 2 bases at J; junction bases unmatched: 11. This CDR3 is 16 amino acids long. Per the germline V gene, CDR1 is MNHEY and CDR2 is SVGEGT. The DNA of the CDR3 is TGTGCCAGCACCGCCTTACGGACTAGCGGTACCTACGAGCAGTACTTC. It translates to CASTALRTSGTYEQYF.

The V call is TRBV9, the J call TRBJ2-1; 13 bases fit TRBD2. The junction had 10 bases not matched to a gene; V was cut back by 3 bases and J by 4 bases. Germline loops: CDR1 SGDLS, CDR2 YYNGEE. CDR3 length: 18 amino acids. The CDR3 region has the DNA TGTGCCAGCAGCGGCGACCCAGGACTAGCGGGAGAGTACAATGAGCAGTTCTTC. Protein: CASSGDPGLAGEYNEQFF.